What follows is one T cell receptor (beta chain) and its context. These data are taken from a study of blood T cell repertoires in COVID-19. Overall study context: The origin of the acute and convalescent COVID-19 samples was the United States, Italy and Spain. Sample material is recorded as cDNA or gDNA derived from T cells, B-cell-depleted T cells, or PBMCs.

Under the authors' procedure: By means of reference gene primer amplification, nucleated cell counts were estimated. Only in-frame clones appear in the TCRdb table, and some are missing; sequencing was by immunoSEQ multiplex PCR. That table is the source of V, J and clone size, and D and trimming were worked out from the DNA. The sample records some 420,000 clones, 75% to 90% being singletons. This CDR3 region has 17 residues. V lost 3 bases to trimming and J lost 3 bases, with 17 bases between them. Germline lookup yields CDR1 SEHNR and CDR2 FQNEAQ (reference sequence). The study assigned cohorts using participant-reported clinical history.

This receptor was obtained from a man younger than 40 who had recovered from COVID-19. The chain recombines TRBV7-9 with TRBJ2-2; D may be TRBD2 (6 bases). The specimen was PBMCs or T cells enriched from blood (not recorded which). The CDR3 DNA is TGTGCCAGCAGCTTCCGAAGTTCGGGAGACCACACCGGGGAGCTGTTTTTT. Its protein is CASSFRSSGDHTGELFF.